This is a list of T cell receptor beta chains from one sample in a study of CD8+CD57+ T cells in acquired aplastic anemia. TCRdb re-called the reads with MiXCR, one entry per CDR3 protein. The data contain 55,000 to 80,000 distinct CDR3 sequences, around half of them singletons. Sequencing used sorted CD4+, CD8+, or CD8+CD57+ T cells (not recorded which) from PBMCs. The receptor set was obtained from a human donor in good health, serving as a control. Both conserved end residues are part of each CDR3. D genes are given only for firm matches. The size entry is marked missing in some rows and otherwise reads once, few, many or a size class.

clone_size	v_call	j_call	d_call	cdr3_nt	cdr3_aa
many	TRBV30	TRBJ2-7	.	TGTGCCTGGAGAGACGGCTACGAGCAGTACTTC	CAWRDGYEQYF
.	TRBV24-1	TRBJ2-1	.	TGTGCCATCGAAGGCTCAGCAAGCTCCTACAATGAGCAGTTCTTC	CAIEGSASSYNEQFF
.	TRBV29-1	TRBJ1-2	TRBD1	TGCAGCGTCGCGGACAGGGGGAACTATGGCTACACCTTC	CSVADRGNYGYTF
.	TRBV20-1	TRBJ2-7	TRBD1	TGCAGTGCTAGTTCCCGGACAGGGATCACCTACGAGCAGTACTTC	CSASSRTGITYEQYF
.	TRBV19	TRBJ1-2	.	TGTGCCAGTAGTCCCCGGGAATCGGGCGGCTACACCTTC	CASSPRESGGYTF
.	TRBV20-1	TRBJ1-6	.	TGCAGTGCTACTTATGGGACTAACCACTTT	CSATYGTNHF
many	TRBV11-3	TRBJ1-1	.	TGTGCCAGCAGCTTGGGGACTTACACTGAAGCTTTCTTT	CASSLGTYTEAFF
.	TRBV19	TRBJ1-2	.	TGTGCCAGTAGTACCTATACTAACTATGGCTACACCTTC	CASSTYTNYGYTF
.	TRBV20-1	TRBJ2-3	.	TGCAGTGCAAGAGCCTACACAGATACGCAGTATTTT	CSARAYTDTQYF
few	TRBV24-1	TRBJ2-3	.	TGTGCCACCAGTGACCTCTCCGGACAGAACACAGATACGCAGTATTTT	CATSDLSGQNTDTQYF
many	TRBV11-1	TRBJ2-1	TRBD2	TGTGCCAGCAGCCCCTCATTGACTAGCGGGGGGGCCCTGGGGGACAATGAGCAGTTCTTC	CASSPSLTSGGALGDNEQFF
.	TRBV25-1	TRBJ2-7	.	TGTGCCAGCAGTCTTTCCCCTCTCCACGAGCAGTACTTC	CASSLSPLHEQYF
once	TRBV7-8	TRBJ1-2	.	TGTGCCAGCAGCTCCCGTTCCAGGGACGGCTACACCTTC	CASSSRSRDGYTF
.	TRBV11-2	TRBJ2-3	TRBD2	TGTGCCAGCAGCATCGGGGGGGGACCAAACACAGATACGCAGTATTTT	CASSIGGGPNTDTQYF
.	TRBV4-2	TRBJ2-5	TRBD2	TGTGCCAGCAGGGCCAACTTAGCGGGGTCTCAAGAGACCCAGTACTTC	CASRANLAGSQETQYF
many	TRBV5-5	TRBJ2-7	.	TGTGCCAGCAGCATACATAGACAGTTGTCCTACGAGCAGTACTTC	CASSIHRQLSYEQYF
.	TRBV6-2/TRBV6-3	TRBJ1-1	.	TGTGCCAGCAGTTACGTAGGACTGCTAGCTTTCTTT	CASSYVGLLAFF
many	TRBV20-1	TRBJ1-1	TRBD1	TGCAGTGCCAAGGTGACAGGGGGCATCACTGAAGCTTTCTTT	CSAKVTGGITEAFF
.	TRBV7-3	TRBJ2-7	TRBD1	TGTGCCAGCAGCCGGGTTCCGGGACAGGGGGCTGATGAGCAGTACTTC	CASSRVPGQGADEQYF
many	TRBV7-9	TRBJ1-2	.	TGTGCCAGCAGCTTCGGCCAAATACAACCCTACACCTTC	CASSFGQIQPYTF